Included here is one TCR beta chain sequence, with context. Its antigen is currently unknown. These data are taken from a study of shared clonotypes between healthy human individuals. Study results and limitations: Clonotype sharing among donors, it was expected, would be affected by sequencing depth. When naive CD4 clonotypes were compared across a few donors, around 4.6% were shared.

There were no recent acute infections or vaccinations among the donors, who were healthy HIV-negative adults. The repertoire was sequenced with immunoSEQ multiplex PCR; TCRdb's copy has only in-frame clones and lacks some. The top ten clones hold 0.055% to 0.07% of a sample with some 580,000 clones, almost 97% of them seen once. The germline gives CDR1 SGHDT, CDR2 YYEEEE. The CDR3 has 15 residues. The junction had 9 bases not matched to a gene; V was cut back by 4 bases and J by 6 bases. This receptor was identified in a woman between 25 and 40 years old in good health. Material for sequencing was naive CD4+ T cells sorted from blood. The subset here: CD45RA+ positively selected. V usage is TRBV5-6 and J usage is TRBJ2-7, with TRBD2 matching over 11 bases. The CDR3 nucleotides read TGTGCCAGCAGCCGTAGCGGGAGGGCTTCGGGCGAGCAGTACTTC. The encoded protein is CASSRSGRASGEQYF. Full variable domain (missing parts from reference TRBV5-6 and TRBJ2-7): DAGVTQSPTHLIKTRGQQVTLRCSPKSGHDTVSWYQQALGQGPQFIFQYYEEEERQRGNFPDRFSGHQFPNYSSELNVNALLLGDSALYLCASSRSGRASGEQYFGPGTRLTVT.